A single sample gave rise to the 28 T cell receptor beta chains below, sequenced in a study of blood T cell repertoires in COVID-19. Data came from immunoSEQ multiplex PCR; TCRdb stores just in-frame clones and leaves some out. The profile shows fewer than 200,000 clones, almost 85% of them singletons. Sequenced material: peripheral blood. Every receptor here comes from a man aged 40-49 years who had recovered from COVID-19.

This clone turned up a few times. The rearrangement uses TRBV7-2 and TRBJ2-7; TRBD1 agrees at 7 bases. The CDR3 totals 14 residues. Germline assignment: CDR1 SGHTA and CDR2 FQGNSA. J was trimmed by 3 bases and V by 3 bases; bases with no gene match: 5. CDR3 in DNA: TGTGCCAGCAGCTTCGACAGGGCAGTCTACGAGCAGTACTTC. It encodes CASSFDRAVYEQYF.

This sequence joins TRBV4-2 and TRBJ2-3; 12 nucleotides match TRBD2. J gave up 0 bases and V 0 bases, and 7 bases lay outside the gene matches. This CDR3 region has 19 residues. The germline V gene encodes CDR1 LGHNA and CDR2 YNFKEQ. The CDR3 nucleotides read TGTGCCAGCAGCCAAGAGCGGGGACTAGCGGGTACTAGCACAGATACGCAGTATTTT. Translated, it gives CASSQERGLAGTSTDTQYF.

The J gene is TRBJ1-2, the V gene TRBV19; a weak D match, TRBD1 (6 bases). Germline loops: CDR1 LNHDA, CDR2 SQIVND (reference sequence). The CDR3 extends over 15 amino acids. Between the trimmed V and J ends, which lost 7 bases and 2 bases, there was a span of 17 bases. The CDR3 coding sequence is TGTGCCAGTACCCCGATCCGCGGGGGCAACTATGGCTACACCTTC. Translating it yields CASTPIRGGNYGYTF.

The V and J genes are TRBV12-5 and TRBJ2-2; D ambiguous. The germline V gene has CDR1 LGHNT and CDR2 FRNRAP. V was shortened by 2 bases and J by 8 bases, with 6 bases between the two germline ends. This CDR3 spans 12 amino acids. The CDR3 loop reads CASGLPRGELFF. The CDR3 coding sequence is TGTGCTAGTGGTTTGCCCCGGGGGGAGCTGTTTTTT.

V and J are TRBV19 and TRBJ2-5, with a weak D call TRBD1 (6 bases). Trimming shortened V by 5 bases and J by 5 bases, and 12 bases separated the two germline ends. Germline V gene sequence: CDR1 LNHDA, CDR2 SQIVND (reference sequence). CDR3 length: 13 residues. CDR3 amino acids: CASSSTGRETQYF. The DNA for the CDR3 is TGTGCCAGTAGTTCGACAGGAAGGGAGACCCAGTACTTC.

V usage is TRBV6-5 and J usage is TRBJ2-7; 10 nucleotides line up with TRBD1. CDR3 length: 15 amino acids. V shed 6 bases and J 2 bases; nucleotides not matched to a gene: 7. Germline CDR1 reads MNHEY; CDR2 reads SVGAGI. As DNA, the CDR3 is TGTGCCAGCAGGGGTGCCGGGACAGGGGCCTACGAGCAGTACTTC. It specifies CASRGAGTGAYEQYF.

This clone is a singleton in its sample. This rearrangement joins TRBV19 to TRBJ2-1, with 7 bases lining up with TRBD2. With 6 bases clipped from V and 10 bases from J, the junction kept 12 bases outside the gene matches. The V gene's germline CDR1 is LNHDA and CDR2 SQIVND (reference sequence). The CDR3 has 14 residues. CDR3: CASSLATSAREQFF. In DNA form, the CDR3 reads TGTGCCAGTAGCCTCGCCACTAGCGCGCGGGAGCAGTTCTTC.

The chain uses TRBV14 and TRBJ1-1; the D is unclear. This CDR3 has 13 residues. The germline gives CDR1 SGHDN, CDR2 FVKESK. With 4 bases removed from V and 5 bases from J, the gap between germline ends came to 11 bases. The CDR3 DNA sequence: TGTGCCAGCAGCCCTCTAAATTGGACTGAAGCTTTCTTT. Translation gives CASSPLNWTEAFF.

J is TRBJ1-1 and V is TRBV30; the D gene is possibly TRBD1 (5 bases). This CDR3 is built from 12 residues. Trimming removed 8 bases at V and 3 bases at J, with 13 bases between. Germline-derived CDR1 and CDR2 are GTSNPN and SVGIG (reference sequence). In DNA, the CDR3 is TGTGCCGGGGCGGGGGGGGACACTGAAGCTTTCTTT. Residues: CAGAGGDTEAFF.

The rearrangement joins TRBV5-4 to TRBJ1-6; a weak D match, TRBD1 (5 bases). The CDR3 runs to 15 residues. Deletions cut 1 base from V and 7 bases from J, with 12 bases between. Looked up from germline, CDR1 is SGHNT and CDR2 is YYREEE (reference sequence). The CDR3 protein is CASSLSGTGNSPLHF. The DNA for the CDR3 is TGTGCCAGCAGCTTGTCTGGGACTGGCAATTCACCCCTCCACTTT.

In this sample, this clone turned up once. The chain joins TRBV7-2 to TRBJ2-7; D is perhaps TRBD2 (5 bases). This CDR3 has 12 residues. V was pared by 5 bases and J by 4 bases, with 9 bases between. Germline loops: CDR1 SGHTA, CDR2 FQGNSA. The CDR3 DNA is TGTGCCAGCAGCCGTCCGGGATACGAGCAGTACTTC. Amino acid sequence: CASSRPGYEQYF.

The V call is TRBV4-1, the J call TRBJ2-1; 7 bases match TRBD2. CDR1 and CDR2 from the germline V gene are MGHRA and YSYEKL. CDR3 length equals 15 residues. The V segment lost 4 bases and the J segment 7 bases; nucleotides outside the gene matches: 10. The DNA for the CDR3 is TGCGCCAGCAGCCTAGGAGCGGGGCCAAGGAATGAGCAGTTCTTC. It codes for CASSLGAGPRNEQFF.

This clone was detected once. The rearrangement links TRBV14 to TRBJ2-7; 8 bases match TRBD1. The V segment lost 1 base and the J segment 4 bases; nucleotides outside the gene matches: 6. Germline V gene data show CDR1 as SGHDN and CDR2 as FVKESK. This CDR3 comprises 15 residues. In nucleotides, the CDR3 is TGTGCCAGCAGCCAAGGCCCATGGACAGGGTACGAGCAGTACTTC. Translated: CASSQGPWTGYEQYF.

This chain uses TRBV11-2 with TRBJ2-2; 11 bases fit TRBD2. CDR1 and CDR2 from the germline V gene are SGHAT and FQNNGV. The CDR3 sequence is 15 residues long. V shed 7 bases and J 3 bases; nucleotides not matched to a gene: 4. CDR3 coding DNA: TGTGCCAGCAAACTAGCGGGGGCCTACACCGGGGAGCTGTTTTTT. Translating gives CASKLAGAYTGELFF. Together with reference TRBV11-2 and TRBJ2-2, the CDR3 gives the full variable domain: EAGVAQSPRYKIIEKRQSVAFWCNPISGHATLYWYQQILGQGPKLLIQFQNNGVVDDSQLPKDRFSAERLKGVDSTLKIQPAKLEDSAVYLCASKLAGAYTGELFFGEGSRLTVL.

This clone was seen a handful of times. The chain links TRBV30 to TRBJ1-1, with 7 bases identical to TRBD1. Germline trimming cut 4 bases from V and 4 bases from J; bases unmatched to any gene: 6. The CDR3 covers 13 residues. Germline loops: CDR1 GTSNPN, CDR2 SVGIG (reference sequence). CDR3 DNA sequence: TGTGCCTGGAACCAACAGGGGACCACTGAAGCTTTCTTT. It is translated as CAWNQQGTTEAFF.

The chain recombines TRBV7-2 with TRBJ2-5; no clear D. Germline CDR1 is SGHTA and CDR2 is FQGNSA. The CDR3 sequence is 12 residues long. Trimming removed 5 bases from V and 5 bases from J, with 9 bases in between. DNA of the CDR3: TGTGCCAGCAGCCCACCCGGGGAGACCCAGTACTTC. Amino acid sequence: CASSPPGETQYF.

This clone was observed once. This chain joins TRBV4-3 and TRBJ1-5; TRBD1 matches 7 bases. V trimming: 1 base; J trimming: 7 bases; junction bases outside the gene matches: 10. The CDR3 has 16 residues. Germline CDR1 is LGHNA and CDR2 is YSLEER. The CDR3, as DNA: TGCGCCAGCAGCCAAGGAATTGGGACAGAGGGACAGCCCCAGCATTTT. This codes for CASSQGIGTEGQPQHF.

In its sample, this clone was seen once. The CDR3: CASSPPRGRGTEAFF. Written as DNA, the CDR3 is TGTGCCAGCTCACCGCCGCGGGGTAGGGGCACTGAAGCTTTCTTT. The J gene is TRBJ1-1, the V gene TRBV18; a possible D gene is TRBD1 (5 bases). The germline V gene has CDR1 KGHSH and CDR2 LQKENI. Trimming removed 3 bases at V and 4 bases at J, with 15 bases between. The CDR3 spans 15 residues. The whole variable domain, remainder taken from reference TRBV18 and TRBJ1-1, is NAGVMQNPRHLVRRRGQEARLRCSPMKGHSHVYWYRQLPEEGLKFMVYLQKENIIDESGMPKERFSAEFPKEGPSILRIQQVVRGDSAAYFCASSPPRGRGTEAFFGQGTRLTVV.

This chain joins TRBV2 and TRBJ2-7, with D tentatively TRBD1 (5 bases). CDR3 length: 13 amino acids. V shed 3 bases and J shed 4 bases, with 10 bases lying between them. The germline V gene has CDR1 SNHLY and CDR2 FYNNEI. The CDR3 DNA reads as TGTGCCAGCAGTGACGGAAGGGGTTACGAGCAGTACTTC. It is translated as CASSDGRGYEQYF.

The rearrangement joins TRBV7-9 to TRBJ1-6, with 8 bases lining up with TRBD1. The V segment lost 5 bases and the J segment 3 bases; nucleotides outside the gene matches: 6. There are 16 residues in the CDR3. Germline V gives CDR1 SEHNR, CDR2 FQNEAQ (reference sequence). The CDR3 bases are TGTGCCAGCAGCCAGGACAGGGACGACTATAATTCACCCCTCCACTTT. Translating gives CASSQDRDDYNSPLHF.

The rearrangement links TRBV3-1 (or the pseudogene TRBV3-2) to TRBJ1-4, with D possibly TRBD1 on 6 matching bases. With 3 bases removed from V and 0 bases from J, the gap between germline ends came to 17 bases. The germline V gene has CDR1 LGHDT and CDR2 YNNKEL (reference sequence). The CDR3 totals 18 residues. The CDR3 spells CASSHSGGAYATNEKLFF. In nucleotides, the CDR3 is TGTGCCAGCAGCCACTCCGGGGGGGCCTATGCAACTAATGAAAAACTGTTTTTT.

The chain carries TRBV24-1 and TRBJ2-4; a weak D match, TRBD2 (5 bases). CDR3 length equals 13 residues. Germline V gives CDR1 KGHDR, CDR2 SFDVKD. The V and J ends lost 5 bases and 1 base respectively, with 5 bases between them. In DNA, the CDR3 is TGTGCCACCAGTGGGGAGGCCAAAAACATTCAGTACTTC. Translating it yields CATSGEAKNIQYF.

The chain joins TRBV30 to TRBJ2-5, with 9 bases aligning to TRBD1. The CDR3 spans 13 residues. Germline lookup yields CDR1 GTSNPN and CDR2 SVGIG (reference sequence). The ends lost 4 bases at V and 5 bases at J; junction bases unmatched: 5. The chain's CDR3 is CAWNTGGVETQYF. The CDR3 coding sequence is TGTGCCTGGAATACAGGGGGCGTGGAGACCCAGTACTTC.

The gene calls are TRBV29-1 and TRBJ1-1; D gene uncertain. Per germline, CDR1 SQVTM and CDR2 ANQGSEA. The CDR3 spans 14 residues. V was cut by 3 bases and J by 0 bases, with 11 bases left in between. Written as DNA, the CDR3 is TGCAGCGTTGATCATCTTGGCATGAACACTGAAGCTTTCTTT. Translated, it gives CSVDHLGMNTEAFF.

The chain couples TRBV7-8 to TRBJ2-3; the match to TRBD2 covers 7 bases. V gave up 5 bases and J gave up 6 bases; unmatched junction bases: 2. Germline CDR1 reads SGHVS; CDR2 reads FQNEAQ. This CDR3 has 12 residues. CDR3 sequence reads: CASSPGRDTQYF. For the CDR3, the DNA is TGTGCCAGCAGCCCCGGGAGGGATACGCAGTATTTT.

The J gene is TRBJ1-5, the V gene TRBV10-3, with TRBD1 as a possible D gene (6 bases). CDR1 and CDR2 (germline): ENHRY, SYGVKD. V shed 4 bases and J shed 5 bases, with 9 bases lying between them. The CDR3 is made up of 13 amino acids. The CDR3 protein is CAISGAGDQPQHF. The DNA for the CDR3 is TGTGCCATCAGTGGGGCAGGGGATCAGCCCCAGCATTTT.

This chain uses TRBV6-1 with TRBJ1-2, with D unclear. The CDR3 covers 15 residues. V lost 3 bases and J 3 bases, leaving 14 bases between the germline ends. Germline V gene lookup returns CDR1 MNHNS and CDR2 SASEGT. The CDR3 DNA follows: TGTGCCAGCAGTGATAAGAGGGAACCTCACTATGGCTACACCTTC. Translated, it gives CASSDKREPHYGYTF.

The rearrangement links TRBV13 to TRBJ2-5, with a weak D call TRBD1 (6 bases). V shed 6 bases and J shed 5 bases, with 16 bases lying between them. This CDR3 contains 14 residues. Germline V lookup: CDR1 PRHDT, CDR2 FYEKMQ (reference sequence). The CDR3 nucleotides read TGTGCCAGCAGTCCTCCGGGACATAGGGAGACCCAGTACTTC. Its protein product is CASSPPGHRETQYF.